Detailed here is one T cell receptor beta chain. The sample comes from a study of shared clonotypes between healthy human individuals. CDR1 and CDR2 from the germline V gene are SGHTS and YDEGEE. V lost 0 bases, J lost 7 bases, and 14 bases lay in between. This CDR3 is 14 amino acids long. TCRdb's table, derived via immunoSEQ multiplex PCR, lists solely in-frame clones and lacks some. This repertoire shows about 1 million clones, around 76% found once; its top ten account for approximately 1.3%. Specimen: memory CD4+ T cells sorted from blood. Specified subset: CD45RA-negative fraction. The clonotype was recovered from a man aged 18 to 29 in good health. The chain combines TRBV5-8 with TRBJ2-7; D gene unclear. The CDR3 sequence is CASSLGPLLGEQYF. CDR3 nucleotides: TGTGCCAGCAGCTTGGGGCCCCTTTTGGGGGAGCAGTACTTC.